This T cell receptor beta chain came from a study of cytomegalovirus exposure and HLA in healthy donors. Germline V gene lookup returns CDR1 MDHEN and CDR2 SYDVKM. This CDR3 spans 17 amino acids. Trimming removed 3 bases from V and 2 bases from J, with 18 bases in between. PCR was performed using 60 Vbeta and 13 Jbeta primers. Sequenced by immunoSEQ multiplex PCR; TCRdb stores in-frame clones only, minus some. The sample lists approximately 140,000 clones; around 82% were seen once. Source material: PBMCs. The chain links TRBV28 to TRBJ2-3; unclear D gene. The TCR was taken from a young man in good health and CMV-seropositive. This CDR3 is CASSFSSVSTYTDTQYF. In DNA form, the CDR3 reads TGTGCCAGCAGTTTCTCGTCCGTGAGTACCTACACAGATACGCAGTATTTT.